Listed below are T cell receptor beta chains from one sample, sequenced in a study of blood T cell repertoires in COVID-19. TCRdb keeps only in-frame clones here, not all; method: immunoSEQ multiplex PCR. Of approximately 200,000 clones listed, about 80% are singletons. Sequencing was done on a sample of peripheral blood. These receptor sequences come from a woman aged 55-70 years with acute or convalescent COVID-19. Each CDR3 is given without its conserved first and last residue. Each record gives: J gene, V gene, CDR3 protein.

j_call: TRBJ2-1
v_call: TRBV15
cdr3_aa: ATSRVSWPGGNYNEQF

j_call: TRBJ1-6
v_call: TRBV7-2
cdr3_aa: ASSFTYNSPLH

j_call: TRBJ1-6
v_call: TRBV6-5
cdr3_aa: ASSSPDRAGSPLH

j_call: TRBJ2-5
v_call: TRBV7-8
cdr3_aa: ASGQGGTSGTQY

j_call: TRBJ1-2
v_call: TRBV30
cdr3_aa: AWSAGTGGNYGYT

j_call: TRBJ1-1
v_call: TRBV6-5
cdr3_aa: ASSYLGGDTEAF

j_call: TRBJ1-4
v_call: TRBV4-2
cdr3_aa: ASSVSGQVINEKLF

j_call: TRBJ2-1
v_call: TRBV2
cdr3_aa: ASSYQGGRTF

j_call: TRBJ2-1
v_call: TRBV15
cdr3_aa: ATSRGTSGGAFNEQF

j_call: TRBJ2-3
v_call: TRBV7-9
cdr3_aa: ASSKGQSLVGDTQY

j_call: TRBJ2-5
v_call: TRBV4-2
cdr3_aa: ASSQDHAVSSSETQY

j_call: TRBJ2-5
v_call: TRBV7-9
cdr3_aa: ASSLASGQETQY

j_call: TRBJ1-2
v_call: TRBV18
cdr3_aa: ASSQGQGNYGYT

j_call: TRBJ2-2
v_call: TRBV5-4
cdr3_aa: ASSSHGRGAGELF

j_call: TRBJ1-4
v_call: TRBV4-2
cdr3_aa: ASSPQTGGEKLF

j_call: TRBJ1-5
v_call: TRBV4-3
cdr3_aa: PRRRGGRINSNQPQH

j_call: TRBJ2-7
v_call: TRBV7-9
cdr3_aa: ASSLKAGPYEQY

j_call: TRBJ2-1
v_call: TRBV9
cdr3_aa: ASSGTRAEQF

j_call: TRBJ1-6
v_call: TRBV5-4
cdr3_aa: ASSILTGGYNSPLH

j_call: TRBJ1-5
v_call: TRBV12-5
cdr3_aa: ASGLNNNQPQH

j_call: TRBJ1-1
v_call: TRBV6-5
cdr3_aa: ASRAPYTEAF

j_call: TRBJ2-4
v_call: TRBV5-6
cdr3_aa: ASSDRSQGRNIQY

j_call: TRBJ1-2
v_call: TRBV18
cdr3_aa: ASSPGSSGTNYGYT

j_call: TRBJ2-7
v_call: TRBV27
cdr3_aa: ASSLSISGYYEQY

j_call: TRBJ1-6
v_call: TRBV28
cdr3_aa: ASSLSVPSPLH

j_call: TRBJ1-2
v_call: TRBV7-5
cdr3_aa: VRSLVSGQISNYGYT

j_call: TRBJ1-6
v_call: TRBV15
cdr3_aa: ATASGQGISPLH

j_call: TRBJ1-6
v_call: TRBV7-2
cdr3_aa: ASSLPTGGTSPLH

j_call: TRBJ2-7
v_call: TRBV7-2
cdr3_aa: ASSLVTSDEQY

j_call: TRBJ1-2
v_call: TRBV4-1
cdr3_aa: ASSQAGTGRNYGYT

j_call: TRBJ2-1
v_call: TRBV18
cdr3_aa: ASSPLAGGNNEQF

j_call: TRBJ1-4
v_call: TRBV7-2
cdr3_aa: ASSLSGIRTNEKLF

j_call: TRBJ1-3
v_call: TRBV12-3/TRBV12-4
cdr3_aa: ASSFAGFTIY

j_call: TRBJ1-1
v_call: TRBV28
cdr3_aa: ASRRNRDRGLEAF

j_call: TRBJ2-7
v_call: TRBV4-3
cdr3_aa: ASSPERQSAYEQY

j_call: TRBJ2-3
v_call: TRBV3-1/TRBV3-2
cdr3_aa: ASSRPGRASTDTQY

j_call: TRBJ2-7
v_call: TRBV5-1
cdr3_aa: ASSLGSGGNSYEQY

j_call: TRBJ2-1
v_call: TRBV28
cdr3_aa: ASRDLAGGYNEQF

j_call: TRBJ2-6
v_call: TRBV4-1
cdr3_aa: ASSQAVGRPGANVLT

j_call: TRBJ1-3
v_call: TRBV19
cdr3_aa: ASHRPGVGGNTIY

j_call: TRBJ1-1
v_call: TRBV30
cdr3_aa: AWSVMRQGAKAF

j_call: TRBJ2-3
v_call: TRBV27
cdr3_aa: ASSLGTGMETDTQY

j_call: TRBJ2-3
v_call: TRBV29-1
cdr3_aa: SVIRGSTDTQY

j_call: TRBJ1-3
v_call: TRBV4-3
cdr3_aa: ASSQAPATGINTIY

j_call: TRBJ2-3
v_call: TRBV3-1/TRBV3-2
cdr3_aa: ASSQGRLAGLDTQY

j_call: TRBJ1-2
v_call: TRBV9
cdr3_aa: ASSGGGQGHHGYT

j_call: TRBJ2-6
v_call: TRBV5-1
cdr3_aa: ASSLARHSGANVLT

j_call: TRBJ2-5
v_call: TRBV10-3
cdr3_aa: AISGSLQETQY

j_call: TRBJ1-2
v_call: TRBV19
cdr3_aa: ASNGGGYGGYT

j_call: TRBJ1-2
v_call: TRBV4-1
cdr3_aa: ASSPRQGDYGYT

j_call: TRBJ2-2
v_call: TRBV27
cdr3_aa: ASRTRTSGGANTEELF

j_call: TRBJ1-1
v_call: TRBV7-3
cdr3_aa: ASSLNRFTEAF

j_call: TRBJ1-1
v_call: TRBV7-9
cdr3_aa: ASSLGNSGVASEAF

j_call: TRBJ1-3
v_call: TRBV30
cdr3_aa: ARGTGSSGNTIY